One T cell receptor beta chain is described in this entry. Antigen: not known. This CDR3 region has 14 residues. Per the germline V gene, CDR1 is SGHRS and CDR2 is YFSETQ. Trimming took 4 bases from V and 3 from J, leaving 10 bases between them. The primer mix had 60 Vbeta and 13 Jbeta primers. Sequencing was performed with immunoSEQ multiplex PCR; in TCRdb, only in-frame clones are kept and a portion is missing. The data contain 85,000 to 100,000 clones, over 80% of them singletons. The data belong to a study of cytomegalovirus exposure and HLA in healthy donors. Whole-study findings and limits: In vitro assays verified that three CMV-associated chains recognized CMV antigens specifically. In a later analysis, HLA-associated TCR beta chains were more clonally expanded than equally common others. Upon later analysis, TCR association rates were observed to vary by HLA locus, being highest for DRB1 and lowest for HLA-C.

The sequenced material came from PBMCs. The chain carries TRBV5-1 and TRBJ2-2; TRBD1 is a possible D gene (5 bases). The TCR was taken from a man in his late teens or twenties in good health and CMV-seronegative. This CDR3 is CASSPDKYTGELFF. The CDR3 region has the DNA TGCGCCAGCAGCCCGGACAAATACACCGGGGAGCTGTTTTTT.